This record covers a single T cell receptor beta chain. Its antigen is not yet known. Base-call qualities are not available, and no considerably larger clone is one nucleotide away. The data belong to a study of PD-1 blockade in classical Hodgkin lymphoma (dated by TCRdb to the early 2020s). Notes on the research overall: Nivolumab dosing was 3 mg/kg intravenously every 2 weeks, continuing until either disease progression or unacceptable toxicity. To define a peripheral blood immune signature of response to PD-1 blockade in classical Hodgkin lymphoma, the study combined TCR beta sequencing with CyTOF. Overall results and qualifications from the work: The study was restricted to a single clinical trial cohort, and the causes of repertoire differences, possibly disease activity or prior therapy, were left undefined. Lower diversity was observed in patients in whom nivolumab was started less than 1 year after ASCT, and these patients were excluded from later analyses so that confounding by immune reconstitution would be avoided. Newly diagnosed patients were reported to have lower baseline TCR diversity than healthy donors, and relapsed/refractory patients were reported to have lower baseline TCR diversity still. Trial patients with a complete response had baseline diversity similar to that of newly diagnosed patients, while partial responders and progressors had significantly lower diversity. A significant rise by C4D1 was seen in CD4+ but not CD8+ TCR diversity (p=0.0027 vs p=0.16), with the rise being most apparent in complete responders (p=0.02).

Trimmed from V: 4 bases; trimmed from J: 0 bases; junction bases lacking a gene match: 2. Taken from cysteine to phenylalanine, the CDR3 has 15 residues. Only CDR3 DNA is held: 45 bases, read in frame from base 1. The CDR1 and CDR2 encoded by the germline V gene are SGHDT and YYEEEE. The time point label of this sample denotes: cycle 4 day 1 (C4D1), after more than 5 weeks of nivolumab. Every trial patient had relapsed following autologous stem cell transplantation, and prior brentuximab vedotin exposure was what differed among cohorts A, B and C. The trial cohort comprised more than 55 patients with relapsed/refractory classical Hodgkin lymphoma whose best overall responses were complete response, partial response or progressive disease. Single-agent nivolumab was administered to trial patients in the multi-cohort phase II CheckMate 205 trial. An independent review committee assessed best overall response by applying the 2007 International Working Group response criteria. PBMCs from the trial were collected at three points: immediately before nivolumab initiation (C1D1), and during therapy at cycle 2 day 1 and cycle 4 day 1. Peripheral blood was collected in 8 mL Vacutainer Cell Preparation Tubes, from which PBMCs were isolated by centrifugation and then cryopreserved.

The Qiagen DNeasy kit was used to extract genomic DNA both from unsorted PBMCs and from the negatively selected CD4+ and CD8+ fractions. TCR beta CDR3 regions were subjected to amplification by immunoSEQ multiplex PCR with primers that anneal to V and J segments. A synthetic immune receptor repertoire was used to minimize amplification bias, and any residual bias was removed computationally once sequencing was done. Turning to the authors' computational methods: Repertoire diversity was quantified as the Shannon entropy index using custom Python scripts. Unsorted, CD4+ and CD8+ repertoires were examined separately, except in combined analyses, for which CD4+ and CD8+ sequences were merged in silico. A clone was considered expanded if an increase in frequency of at least 2-fold after treatment relative to C1D1 was found, and a pseudocount of 0.5 was applied to clones undetected at baseline. Clones with 0 or 1 copy at C1D1 were classified as singleton clones, and clones with 2 or more copies were classified as non-singleton clones. Clones expanded in unsorted samples were annotated as CD4+, CD8+ or unknown by matching protein sequences in sorted samples from the same patient. Wilcoxon tests on paired samples were used to test diversity changes from C1D1 to C4D1. TCRdb took over this immuneACCESS table, retaining in-frame rearrangements with V and J assigned. Such tables are incomplete; in checked studies, under half of the missing clones stem from an unresolved V gene, and the remainder is unexplained. Clonal size and the V and J genes are those of that table, whereas D and trimming came from the DNA. The sample table contains about 96,000 clones; only one count was recorded for under 95% of them. The top ten clones comprise under 2% of the sample.

Recombination connected TRBV5-6 to TRBJ2-3; TRBD2 matches 10 bases in the middle. Here the sequenced sample was peripheral blood mononuclear cells (PBMCs), taken before the fourth cycle of nivolumab. This clonotype was obtained from a human donor with classical Hodgkin lymphoma. CDR3 loop: CASSPLAGSTDTQYF. At the DNA level, the sequence is TGTGCCAGCAGCCCACTAGCGGGAAGCACAGATACGCAGTATTTT.